The clone carrying this T cell receptor (beta chain) turned up a few times. Its target is unknown. The CDR3 regions of TCR beta were amplified from RNA transcripts. HTBI primers were the set used in a first-round RT-PCR of the TCR CDR3. TCRdb independently ran MiXCR on the multiplex PCR reads; one entry per CDR3 protein. The data hold 300,000 to 450,000 distinct CDR3 sequences, with 15% to 17% observed a single time. The sample is drawn from a study of T cells in Graves' hyperthyroidism and ophthalmopathy. General study results and limits: Within blood appeared most thyroid clonotypes that had expanded above 0.001.

The length of the CDR3 is 14 residues. CDR1 is LNHNV, CDR2 YYDKDF, per germline (reference sequence). V gave up 4 bases and J gave up 8 bases, with 14 bases separating them. Clinicians diagnosed patients from clinical symptoms, serum thyroxine and TRAb, thyroid ultrasound and orbital computed tomography. The sequencing input was blood. This TCR was recovered from a woman younger than 35 with Graves' hyperthyroidism that later progressed to Graves' ophthalmopathy. The chain employs TRBV15 and TRBJ1-4; D is unresolved. CDR3 sequence: CATSIGQAEEKLFF. The CDR3 DNA follows: TGTGCCACCAGCATCGGGCAGGCAGAAGAAAAACTGTTTTTT.